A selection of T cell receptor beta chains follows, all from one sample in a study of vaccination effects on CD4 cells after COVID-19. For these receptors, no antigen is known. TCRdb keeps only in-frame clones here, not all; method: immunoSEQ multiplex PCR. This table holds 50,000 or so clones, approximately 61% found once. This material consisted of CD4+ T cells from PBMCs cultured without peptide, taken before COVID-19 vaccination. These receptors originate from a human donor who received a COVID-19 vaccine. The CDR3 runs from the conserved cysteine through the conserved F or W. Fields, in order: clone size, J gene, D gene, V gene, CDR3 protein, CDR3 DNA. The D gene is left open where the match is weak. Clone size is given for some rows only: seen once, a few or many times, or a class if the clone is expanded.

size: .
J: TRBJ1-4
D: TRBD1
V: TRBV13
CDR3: CASSPGTGRNEKLFF
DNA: TGTGCCAGCAGCCCAGGGACAGGGCGTAATGAAAAACTGTTTTTT

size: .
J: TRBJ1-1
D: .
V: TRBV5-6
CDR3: CASTPGSMNTEAFF
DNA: TGTGCCAGCACCCCAGGGTCAATGAACACTGAAGCTTTCTTT

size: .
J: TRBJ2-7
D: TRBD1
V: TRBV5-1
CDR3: CASSLVRVERQGISYEQYF
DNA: TGCGCCAGCAGCTTGGTCCGGGTAGAAAGACAGGGGATTTCCTACGAGCAGTACTTC

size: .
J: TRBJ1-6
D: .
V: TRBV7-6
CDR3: CASSLVYSKNSPLHF
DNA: TGTGCCAGCAGCTTAGTTTACAGCAAAAATTCACCCCTCCACTTT

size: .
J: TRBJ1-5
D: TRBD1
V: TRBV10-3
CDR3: CAIRKAGQSNQPQHF
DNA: TGTGCCATCAGAAAGGCGGGACAGAGCAATCAGCCCCAGCATTTT

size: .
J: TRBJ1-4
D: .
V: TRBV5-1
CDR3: CASSLGPGGEKLFF
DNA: TGCGCCAGCAGCTTGGGTCCCGGGGGTGAAAAACTGTTTTTT

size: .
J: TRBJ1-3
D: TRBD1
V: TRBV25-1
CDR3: CASRALEQGTGNTIYF
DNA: TGTGCCAGCAGAGCTCTTGAACAGGGGACTGGAAACACCATATATTTT

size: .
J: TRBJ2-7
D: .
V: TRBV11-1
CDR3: CASSLAGSYEQYF
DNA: TGTGCCAGCAGCTTAGCAGGTTCCTACGAGCAGTACTTC

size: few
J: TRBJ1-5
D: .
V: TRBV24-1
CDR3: CATSDPGAGNQPQHF
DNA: TGTGCCACCAGTGATCCGGGGGCGGGCAATCAGCCCCAGCATTTT

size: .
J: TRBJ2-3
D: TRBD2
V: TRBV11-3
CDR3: CASSPGTSPDTQYF
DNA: TGTGCCAGCAGCCCCGGGACTAGTCCAGATACGCAGTATTTT

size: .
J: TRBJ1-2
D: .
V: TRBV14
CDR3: CASSQDAGYGYTF
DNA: TGTGCCAGCAGCCAAGACGCCGGCTATGGCTACACCTTC

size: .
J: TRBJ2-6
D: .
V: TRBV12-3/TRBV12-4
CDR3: CASSPSGANVLTF
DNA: TGTGCCAGCAGTCCCTCTGGGGCCAACGTCCTGACTTTC

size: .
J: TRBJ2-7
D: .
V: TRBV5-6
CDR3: CASSSPGHESYEQYF
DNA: TGTGCCAGCAGCTCGCCGGGACACGAGTCGTACGAGCAGTACTTC

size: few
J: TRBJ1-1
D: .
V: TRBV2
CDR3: CASTREGVGAFF
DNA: TGTGCCAGCACTAGAGAGGGTGTTGGAGCTTTCTTT

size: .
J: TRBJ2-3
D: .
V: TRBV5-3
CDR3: CARSLRLSPGTDTQYF
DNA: TGTGCCAGAAGCTTGAGACTAAGCCCCGGCACAGATACGCAGTATTTT

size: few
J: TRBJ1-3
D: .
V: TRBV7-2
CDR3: CASSLGGNTIYF
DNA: TGTGCCAGCAGCTTGGGGGGAAACACCATATATTTT

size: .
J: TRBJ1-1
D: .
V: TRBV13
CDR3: CASTSRGGTEAFF
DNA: TGTGCCAGCACTTCGCGGGGGGGCACTGAAGCTTTCTTT

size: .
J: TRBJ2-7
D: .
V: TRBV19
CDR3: CASRAGRGLGEQYF
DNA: TGTGCCAGTAGGGCGGGACGGGGCTTGGGCGAGCAGTACTTC

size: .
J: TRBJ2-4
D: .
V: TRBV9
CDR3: CASSVGSLDIQYF
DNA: TGTGCCAGCAGCGTTGGATCGTTGGACATTCAGTACTTC

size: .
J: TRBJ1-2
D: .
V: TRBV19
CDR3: CASRPTGGLYGYTF
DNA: TGTGCCAGTAGGCCTACGGGAGGCCTCTATGGCTACACCTTC

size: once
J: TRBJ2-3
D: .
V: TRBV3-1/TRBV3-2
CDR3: CASSQVVQGGTDTQYF
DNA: TGTGCCAGCAGCCAAGTCGTGCAGGGAGGCACAGATACGCAGTATTTT

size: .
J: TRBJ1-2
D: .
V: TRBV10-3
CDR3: CAISPGSVGYGYTF
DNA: TGTGCCATCAGTCCCGGGAGCGTGGGCTATGGCTACACCTTC

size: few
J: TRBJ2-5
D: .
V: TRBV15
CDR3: CATSRDRPETQYF
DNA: TGTGCCACCAGCCGCGACCGTCCGGAGACCCAGTACTTC

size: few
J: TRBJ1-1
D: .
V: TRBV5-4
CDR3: CASTLSQVHGEAFF
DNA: TGTGCCAGCACCCTTTCCCAGGTCCACGGTGAAGCTTTCTTT

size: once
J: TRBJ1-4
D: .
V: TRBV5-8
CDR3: CASSLVPPGKLFF
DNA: TGTGCCAGCAGCTTGGTACCGCCCGGAAAACTGTTTTTT

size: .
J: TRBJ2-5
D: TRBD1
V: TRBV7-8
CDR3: CASRYRGQGETQYF
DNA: TGTGCCAGCAGATACAGGGGACAAGGAGAGACCCAGTACTTC

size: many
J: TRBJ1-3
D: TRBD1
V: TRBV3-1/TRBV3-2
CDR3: CASSPFRGRSGNTIYF
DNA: TGTGCCAGCAGCCCCTTCAGGGGGCGGTCTGGAAACACCATATATTTT

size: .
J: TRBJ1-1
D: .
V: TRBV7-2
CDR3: CASSLVKNTEAFF
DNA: TGTGCCAGCAGCTTAGTGAAGAACACTGAAGCTTTCTTT

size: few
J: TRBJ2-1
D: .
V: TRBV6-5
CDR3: CASSYNGDLYNEQFF
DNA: TGTGCCAGCAGTTACAACGGGGACCTCTACAATGAGCAGTTCTTC

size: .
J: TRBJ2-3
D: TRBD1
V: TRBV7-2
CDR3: CASSSAGGGDTQYF
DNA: TGTGCCAGCAGCTCCGCAGGGGGTGGTGATACGCAGTATTTT

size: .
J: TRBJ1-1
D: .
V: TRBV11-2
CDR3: CASSLVGQGNTEAFF
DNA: TGTGCCAGCAGCTTAGTGGGGCAGGGGAACACTGAAGCTTTCTTT

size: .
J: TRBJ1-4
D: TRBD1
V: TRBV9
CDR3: CASSVAPTGAVATNEKLFF
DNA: TGTGCCAGCAGCGTAGCCCCTACAGGGGCTGTCGCAACTAATGAAAAACTGTTTTTT

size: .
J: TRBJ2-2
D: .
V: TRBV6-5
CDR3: CASKNSGVYTGELFF
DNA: TGTGCCAGCAAAAATAGCGGTGTGTACACCGGGGAGCTGTTTTTT

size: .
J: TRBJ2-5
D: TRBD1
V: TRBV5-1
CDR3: CASSLRSRTGASAETQYF
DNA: TGCGCCAGCAGCTTGCGGTCCCGGACAGGGGCGTCGGCGGAGACCCAGTACTTC

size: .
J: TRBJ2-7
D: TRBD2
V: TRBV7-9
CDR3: CASSLEGGLAGVDEQYF
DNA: TGTGCCAGCAGCTTAGAGGGGGGACTAGCGGGAGTTGACGAGCAGTACTTC

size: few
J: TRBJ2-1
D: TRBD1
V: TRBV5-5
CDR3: CASSPGTAHLGFF
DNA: TGTGCCAGCAGCCCCGGGACAGCACATTTGGGGTTCTTC

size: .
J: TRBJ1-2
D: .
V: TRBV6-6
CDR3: CASSYIGGGDGYTF
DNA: TGTGCCAGCAGTTACATCGGAGGGGGTGATGGCTACACCTTC

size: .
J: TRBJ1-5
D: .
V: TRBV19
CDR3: CASSIYQRNQPQHF
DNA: TGTGCCAGTAGTATATACCAGCGCAATCAGCCCCAGCATTTT

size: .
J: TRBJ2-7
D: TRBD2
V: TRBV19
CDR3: CASSPRLAGNEQYF
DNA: TGTGCCAGTAGTCCAAGACTAGCGGGGAACGAGCAGTACTTC

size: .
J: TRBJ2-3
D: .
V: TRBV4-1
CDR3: CASSHPQGKLTDTQYF
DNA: TGCGCCAGCAGCCACCCGCAGGGAAAACTCACAGATACGCAGTATTTT

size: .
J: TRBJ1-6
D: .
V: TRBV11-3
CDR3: CASSFLPVNSPLHF
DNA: TGTGCCAGCAGCTTTCTCCCGGTCAATTCACCCCTCCACTTT

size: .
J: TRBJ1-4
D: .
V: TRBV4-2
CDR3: CASSQGGSNEKLFF
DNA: TGTGCCAGCAGCCAAGGGGGGTCTAATGAAAAACTGTTTTTT

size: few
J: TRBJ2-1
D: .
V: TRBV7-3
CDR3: CASSLSGGSNEQFF
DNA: TGTGCCAGCAGCTTATCCGGGGGTAGCAATGAGCAGTTCTTC

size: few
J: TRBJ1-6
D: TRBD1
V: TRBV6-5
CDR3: CASSRDRGSPLHF
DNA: TGTGCCAGCAGCCGGGACAGGGGTTCACCCCTCCACTTT

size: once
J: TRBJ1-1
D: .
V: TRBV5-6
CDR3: CASRGSNTEAFF
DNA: TGTGCCAGCAGGGGCTCGAACACTGAAGCTTTCTTT

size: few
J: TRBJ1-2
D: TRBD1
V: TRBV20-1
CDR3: CSASPVGQGNYGYTF
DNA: TGCAGTGCTAGTCCTGTGGGACAGGGAAACTATGGCTACACCTTC